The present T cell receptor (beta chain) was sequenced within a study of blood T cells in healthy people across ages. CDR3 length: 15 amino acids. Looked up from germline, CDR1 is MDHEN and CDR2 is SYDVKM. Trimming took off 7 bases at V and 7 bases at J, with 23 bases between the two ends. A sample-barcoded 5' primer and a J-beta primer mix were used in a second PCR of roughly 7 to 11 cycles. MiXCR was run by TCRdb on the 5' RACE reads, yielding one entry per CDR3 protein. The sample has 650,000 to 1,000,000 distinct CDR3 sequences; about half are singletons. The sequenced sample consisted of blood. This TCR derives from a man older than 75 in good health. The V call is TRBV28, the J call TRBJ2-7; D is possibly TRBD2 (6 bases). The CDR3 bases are TGTGCCAGCACACCCCTAGCGATTTCCACCAATGAGCAGTACTTC. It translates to CASTPLAISTNEQYF.